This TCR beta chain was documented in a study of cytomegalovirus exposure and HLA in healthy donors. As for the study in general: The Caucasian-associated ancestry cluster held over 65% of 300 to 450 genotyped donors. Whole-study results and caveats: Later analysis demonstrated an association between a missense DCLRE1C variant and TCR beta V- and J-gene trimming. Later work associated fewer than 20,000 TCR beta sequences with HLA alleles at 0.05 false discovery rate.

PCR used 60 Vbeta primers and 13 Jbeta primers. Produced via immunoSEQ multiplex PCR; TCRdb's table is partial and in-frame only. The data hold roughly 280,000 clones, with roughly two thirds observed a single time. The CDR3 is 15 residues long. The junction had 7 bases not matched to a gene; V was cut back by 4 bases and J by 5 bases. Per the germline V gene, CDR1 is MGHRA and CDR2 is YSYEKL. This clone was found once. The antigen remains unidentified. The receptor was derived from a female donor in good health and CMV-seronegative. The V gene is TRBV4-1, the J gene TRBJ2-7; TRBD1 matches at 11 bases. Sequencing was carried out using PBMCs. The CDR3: CASSLARDRGNEQYF. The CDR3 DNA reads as TGCGCCAGCAGCCTAGCCCGGGACAGGGGGAACGAGCAGTACTTC.